A selection of T cell receptor beta chains follows, all from one sample in a study of Graves' ophthalmopathy and Graves' hyperthyroidism. TCRdb called the multiplex PCR reads again in MiXCR, with one record for every CDR3 protein. The data show hundreds of thousands of distinct CDR3 sequences, roughly 21% seen once. Specimen: peripheral blood. Receptors were obtained from a young woman with stable Graves' hyperthyroidism. Each CDR3 is given with its conserved first and last residue. Each record gives: V gene, CDR3 protein.

TRBV10-3 CAISRPPGETQYF
TRBV11-2 CASNRDRGYTEAFF
TRBV6-1 CASSLSGRAPYEQYF
TRBV28 CASSRTRGSYEQYF
TRBV6-1 CASSKATRDEAFF
TRBV29-1 CSENESGETQYF
TRBV12-3/TRBV12-4 CASTPSSDPPETQYF
TRBV7-2 CASSLGPGDEQYF
TRBV19 CASSSPPMNTEAFF
TRBV12-3/TRBV12-4 CASSRTDSTYQETQYF
TRBV7-8 CASSWTGGANTEAFF
TRBV7-8 CASSLGPDRGTQYF
TRBV6-5 CASSYNREGTEAFF
TRBV10-3 CAISDPWGQLTGELFF
TRBV6-1 CASSEALGAHF
TRBV6-5 CASSYSGAGQGYEQYF
TRBV6-1 CASCLGNQPQHF
TRBV20-1 CSAAPLDTTYF
TRBV30 CACLGGGGRNEQYF
TRBV7-8 CASTSEDSPLHF
TRBV7-6 CASSPRTGRQETQYF
TRBV29-1 CSVLLGRATDTQYF
TRBV24-1 CGARGQETQYF
TRBV30 CAWSARRDRSRNSNQPQHF
TRBV28 CASRTGTGGTGELFF
TRBV20-1 CSALPGQYLSYGYGYTF
TRBV11-2 CASSGTSGNYEQYF
TRBV2 CASSVRGVRNQPQHF
TRBV7-8 CASSLARRNRGGGELFF
TRBV3-1 CASSQMTDQPQHF
TRBV7-2 CASSQYLREQYF
TRBV4-2 CASSQGSGSGDIQYF
TRBV11-1 CASSQTREWTGELFF
TRBV2 CASSEDIEQYF
TRBV28 CASSPSSGATYEQYF
TRBV2 CASMDRGNYEQYF
TRBV7-9 CASSSSGVDIQYF
TRBV5-1 CASMDSGNTIYF
TRBV6-1 CASRSAWGMFYEQYF
TRBV5-1 CASSAGTSGYEQYF